These 12 T cell receptor beta chains were all obtained from the same sample, sequenced in a study of glioma-infiltrating T cells. The iRepertoire nested amplicon-rescue multiplex PCR amplified TCR alpha and beta CDR3s from RNA. TCRdb reprocessed the multiplex PCR reads with MiXCR, giving one entry per CDR3 protein. This sample has about 93,000 distinct CDR3 sequences, with roughly 40% found just once. The source material was glioma tissue, nonneoplastic brain tissue, or PBMCs (not recorded which). Receptors originate from a human donor with low-grade glioma or glioblastoma, undergoing nonglioma brain surgery, or in good health (not recorded which).

V usage is TRBV7-9 and J usage is TRBJ2-3, with 12 bases matching TRBD2. The germline gives CDR1 SEHNR, CDR2 FQNEAQ (reference sequence). V dropped 6 bases and J dropped 2; count of bases not matched to a gene: 12. The CDR3 sequence is 18 residues long. As DNA, the CDR3 is TGTGCCAGCAGGCGGACTAGCGGGAACAACCTAATCACAGATACGCAGTATTTT. Amino acid sequence: CASRRTSGNNLITDTQYF.

In this sample, this clonotype turned up a few times. J is TRBJ2-2 and V is TRBV5-1; 7 bases align to TRBD2. V lost 4 bases, J lost 2 bases, and 11 bases stayed unmatched. Per germline, CDR1 SGHRS and CDR2 YFSETQ. This CDR3 spans 17 amino acids. This chain's CDR3 is CASSERVLAVNTGELFF. CDR3 in DNA: TGCGCCAGCAGCGAAAGGGTCCTAGCGGTCAACACCGGGGAGCTGTTTTTT. Full variable domain (outside the CDR3, taken from reference TRBV5-1 and TRBJ2-2): KAGVTQTPRYLIKTRGQQVTLSCSPISGHRSVSWYQQTPGQGLQFLFEYFSETQRNKGNFPGRFSGRQFSNSRSEMNVSTLELGDSALYLCASSERVLAVNTGELFFGEGSRLTVL.

This clonotype was recorded many times. The genes are TRBV25-1 and TRBJ2-7; 9 nucleotides match TRBD2. The V gene end was trimmed by 3 bases and the J gene end by 3 bases; junction bases not matched to a gene: 9. CDR3 size: 16 residues. Germline V lookup: CDR1 MGHDK, CDR2 SYGVNS. The CDR3 DNA is TGTGCCAGCAGTGATGTTGGAGCGGGGGGTCGCTACGAGCAGTACTTC. Translation gives CASSDVGAGGRYEQYF.

Many counts were recorded for this clonotype. Here the CDR3 reads CASSPDRGPGNTIYF. The CDR3 DNA follows: TGTGCCAGCAGCCCCGACAGGGGGCCTGGAAACACCATATATTTT. The V gene is TRBV11-2, the J gene TRBJ1-3; TRBD1 aligns across 10 bases. The germline CDR1 and CDR2 sequences are SGHAT and FQNNGV. V gave up 5 bases and J gave up 2 bases; unmatched junction bases: 3. This CDR3 is built from 15 residues. The variable domain in full, with the rest retrieved from reference TRBV11-2 and TRBJ1-3, is EAGVAQSPRYKIIEKRQSVAFWCNPISGHATLYWYQQILGQGPKLLIQFQNNGVVDDSQLPKDRFSAERLKGVDSTLKIQPAKLEDSAVYLCASSPDRGPGNTIYFGEGSWLTVV.

Remarks on this clonotype: This may come from a read error, since a much larger clone is one base off. The V call is TRBV20-1, the J call TRBJ2-1, with 7 bases identical to TRBD2. V lost 2 bases and J lost 1; bases outside the gene matches: 14. The CDR3 is 18 residues long. Germline lookup yields CDR1 DFQATT and CDR2 SNEGSKA (reference sequence). CDR3 in amino acids: CSARNWVGGGYSYNEQFF. The DNA of the CDR3 is TGCAGTGCTAGAAATTGGGTGGGGGGGGGGTATTCCTACAATGAGCAGTTCTTC.

Of note for this clonotype: A single base separates this from a much larger clone, so it may be a read error. This chain connects TRBV4-1 to TRBJ2-2, with D tentatively TRBD1 or TRBD2 (5 bases each). Germline-derived CDR1 and CDR2 are MGHRA and YSYEKL. The CDR3 runs 16 residues. For the CDR3, the DNA is TGTGCCTGCAGCCAAGATTTGGGACGTAACACCGGGGAGCTGTTTTTT. Translation: CACSQDLGRNTGELFF.

Note on this clonotype: A read error may be the cause here, since a much bigger clone is one base away. The J gene is TRBJ1-2, the V gene TRBV9; TRBD1 agrees at 7 bases. J was trimmed by 8 bases and V by 4 bases; bases with no gene match: 8. CDR1 is SGDLS, CDR2 YYNGEE, per germline. The CDR3 totals 13 residues. CDR3 bases: TGTGCCAGCAGCCGCGGGACAGAGCAGGGCTACACCTTC. Translated, it gives CASSRGTEQGYTF.

On this clonotype: Germline is not matched at one junction end, which may reflect a read error. The CDR3: CGARTAGPDNEQFF. The CDR3 region has the DNA TGCGGTGCTAGAACGGCAGGGCCGGACAATGAGCAGTTCTTC. V and J are TRBV20-1 and TRBJ2-1, with D maybe TRBD1 (5 bases). The CDR3 runs 14 residues. Germline V CDR1 and CDR2: DFQATT, SNEGSKA (reference sequence).

This clonotype was counted many times. The chain uses TRBV2 and TRBJ2-2; 8 bases match TRBD2. The CDR3 runs to 18 residues. The germline V gene has CDR1 SNHLY and CDR2 FYNNEI. V lost 3 bases, J lost 0 bases, and 9 bases stayed unmatched. The CDR3 reads CASSDPLAGEANTGELFF. CDR3 in DNA: TGTGCCAGCAGTGATCCCCTAGCGGGTGAGGCGAACACCGGGGAGCTGTTTTTT.

This clonotype was found many times. The chain is built from TRBV7-6 and TRBJ2-1; TRBD2 matches 12 bases. V lost 2 bases and J lost 4; bases outside the gene matches: 3. The CDR3 has 16 amino acids. Germline-derived CDR1 and CDR2 are SGHVS and FNYEAQ. The CDR3 is CASSLTGTSGYNEQFF. CDR3 DNA: TGTGCCAGCAGCTTAACCGGGACTAGCGGGTACAATGAGCAGTTCTTC.

This clonotype showed up just a few times. The rearrangement links TRBV5-5 to TRBJ2-7; 10 bases fit TRBD2. Germline-derived CDR1 and CDR2 are SGHKS and YYEKEE (reference sequence). The CDR3 runs to 16 residues. Germline trimming cut 4 bases from V and 3 bases from J; bases unmatched to any gene: 10. In nucleotides, the CDR3 is TGTGCCAGCAGCCGGGAACTAGCGGGGATTGGCTACGAGCAGTACTTC. Protein: CASSRELAGIGYEQYF.

This clonotype came up many times. In DNA, the CDR3 is TGTGCCAGCAGTTCAGGGACAGGGCGGAGGGAAAAACTGTTTTTT. It translates to CASSSGTGRREKLFF. This chain joins TRBV28 and TRBJ1-4, with 9 nucleotides matching TRBD1. The CDR3 totals 15 residues. Per the germline V gene, CDR1 is MDHEN and CDR2 is SYDVKM. Losses at the gene ends were 4 bases for V and 8 bases for J; bases not matched to a gene: 8. Together with reference TRBV28 and TRBJ1-4, the CDR3 gives the full variable domain: DVKVTQSSRYLVKRTGEKVFLECVQDMDHENMFWYRQDPGLGLRLIYFSYDVKMKEKGDIPEGYSVSREKKERFSLILESASTNQTSMYLCASSSGTGRREKLFFGSGTQLSVL.